The 22 T cell receptor beta chains below were found in one sample sequenced in a study of lymphopenia after photon versus proton radiotherapy (dated by TCRdb to between 2018 and 2020). Libraries came from the immunoSEQ multiplex PCR assay. TCRdb retrieved this table from immuneACCESS and kept in-frame rearrangements only. Not all clones are present; in checked studies, unresolved V genes account for under half, and no reason is known for the remainder. Here the sample has 55,000 to 85,000 clones; 85% to 95% occur a single time. The biggest ten clones account for over 2% of the sample. The sample was peripheral blood, taken from a patient treated with photon-based radiotherapy. All receptors derive from a woman aged 40 to 50 with cholangiocarcinoma.

V usage is TRBV6-4 and J usage is TRBJ1-2; D is ambiguous. Germline V gene lookup returns CDR1 MRHNA and CDR2 SNTAGT. The CDR3 contains 17 residues. Trimming took 2 bases from V and 1 from J, leaving 17 bases between them. The CDR3 DNA reads as TGTGCCAGCAGTGACCCGAAGGGCCGGTTCTTTAACTATGGCTACACCTTC. Translated, it gives CASSDPKGRFFNYGYTF.

The chain is built from TRBV7-2 and TRBJ1-1; D not certain. V was shortened by 5 bases and J by 0 bases, with 13 bases between the two germline ends. Germline-derived CDR1 and CDR2 are SGHTA and FQGNSA. The CDR3 extends over 15 amino acids. The CDR3: CASSPRESMNTEAFF. In DNA form, the CDR3 reads TGTGCCAGCAGCCCGAGGGAAAGTATGAACACTGAAGCTTTCTTT.

The V gene is TRBV7-3, the J gene TRBJ2-3; D gene uncertain. The germline CDR1 and CDR2 sequences are SGHTA and FQGTGA. The CDR3 loop spans 14 amino acids. The V and J ends lost 4 bases and 1 base respectively, with 9 bases between them. CDR3 nucleotides: TGTGCCAGCAGCTCCCGGCTCGGCACAGATACGCAGTATTTT. This sequence encodes CASSSRLGTDTQYF.

This chain links TRBV4-2 with TRBJ2-1; 8 bases map to TRBD2. The germline gives CDR1 LGHNA, CDR2 YNFKEQ. The CDR3 spans 14 residues. After removal of 6 bases from V and 9 bases from J, the junction contained 10 bases not matched to a gene. Here the CDR3 DNA reads TGTGCCAGCAGGAGCGGGTCCGGGGGGGGTGAGCAGTTCTTC. Residues: CASRSGSGGGEQFF.

This sequence joins TRBV27 and TRBJ1-5; possibly TRBD1 for D (5 bases). The ends were cut back, 6 bases at V and 7 bases at J, with 13 bases in the middle. The CDR3 is made up of 13 amino acids. Per germline, CDR1 MNHEY and CDR2 SMNVEV (reference sequence). The DNA for the CDR3 is TGTGCCAGCAGCTCAGGGTGGAAACAGCCCCAGCATTTT. Translating it yields CASSSGWKQPQHF.

The rearrangement links TRBV6-5 to TRBJ2-3; D is possibly TRBD2 (7 bases). The germline V gene encodes CDR1 MNHEY and CDR2 SVGAGI. V lost 4 bases and J 5 bases, leaving 19 bases between the germline ends. CDR3 length: 16 residues. CDR3 residues: CASSLGIRGGLDTQYF. CDR3 DNA: TGTGCCAGCAGTTTAGGAATCCGCGGGGGCTTAGATACGCAGTATTTT.

This chain uses TRBV6-1 with TRBJ2-7; D remains ambiguous. The CDR3 length is 15 residues. V lost 1 base and J 2 bases, leaving 12 bases between the germline ends. Germline CDR1 is MNHNS and CDR2 is SASEGT. The CDR3 reads CASSEGRENPYEQYF. CDR3 in DNA: TGTGCCAGCAGTGAAGGGAGAGAAAATCCCTACGAGCAGTACTTC.

V is TRBV10-3 and J is TRBJ1-5, with D perhaps matching TRBD1 (5 bases). The V gene's germline CDR1 is ENHRY and CDR2 SYGVKD. The germline V and J ends were trimmed by 3 bases and 7 bases, with 13 bases remaining between them. The CDR3 runs 14 residues. CDR3 sequence reads: CAISDQGLGQPQHF. Written as DNA, the CDR3 is TGTGCCATCAGTGATCAGGGTTTGGGGCAGCCCCAGCATTTT.

This clone was detected once. This chain connects TRBV28 to TRBJ1-4; a weak D match, TRBD1 (6 bases). This CDR3 is 13 amino acids long. Trimming removed 6 bases from V and 2 bases from J, with 7 bases in between. Germline V lookup: CDR1 MDHEN, CDR2 SYDVKM. This CDR3 is CASRDSTNEKLFF. The DNA for the CDR3 is TGTGCCAGCAGGGACAGCACTAATGAAAAACTGTTTTTT.

This sequence joins TRBV28 and TRBJ1-1; no definite D call. Germline loops: CDR1 MDHEN, CDR2 SYDVKM. Trimming removed 3 bases from V and 2 bases from J, with 16 bases in between. The CDR3 covers 16 residues. The CDR3: CASSFQSRPGNTEAFF. CDR3 sequence (DNA): TGTGCCAGCAGTTTCCAGTCCCGGCCGGGAAACACTGAAGCTTTCTTT.

Points on this clone: At one of its ends the junction is not consistent with the germline gene, which may arise from a read error. The V call is TRBV7-7, the J call TRBJ2-3, with D perhaps assigned TRBD1 or TRBD2 (5 bases each). Germline values: CDR1 SSHAT, CDR2 FNYEAQ (reference sequence). The CDR3 consists of 13 residues. CDR3 sequence (DNA): TGTGCTAGCAGCCGGGACCTCCAGGGTACGCAGTATTTT. Protein sequence: CASSRDLQGTQYF.

The CDR3 reads CASSQGGTERYF. The DNA for the CDR3 is TGCGCCAGCAGCCAAGGGGGAACGGAAAGGTACTTC. The chain employs TRBV4-3 and TRBJ2-7, with D unresolved. This CDR3 has 12 residues. V was cut by 1 base and J by 12 bases, with 13 bases left in between. CDR1 and CDR2 (germline): LGHNA, YSLEER.

The chain joins TRBV10-3 to TRBJ2-7, with 8 bases lining up with TRBD1. From germline, CDR1 is ENHRY and CDR2 SYGVKD. The V gene end was trimmed by 0 bases and the J gene end by 2 bases; junction bases not matched to a gene: 3. This CDR3 contains 15 residues. The CDR3 protein is CAISESVTGAYEQYF. CDR3 sequence (DNA): TGTGCCATCAGTGAGTCGGTGACAGGGGCCTACGAGCAGTACTTC.

The V gene is TRBV6-6, the J gene TRBJ1-1; D is uncertain. Trimming shortened V by 0 bases and J by 1 base, and 6 bases separated the two germline ends. Looked up from germline, CDR1 is MNHNY and CDR2 is SVGAGI (reference sequence). The CDR3 spans 14 residues. The CDR3 sequence: CASSYSLRNTEAFF. DNA of the CDR3: TGTGCCAGCAGTTACTCCCTTAGGAACACTGAAGCTTTCTTT.

The chain is built from TRBV4-1 and TRBJ1-1; D remains ambiguous. The germline V gene has CDR1 MGHRA and CDR2 YSYEKL. Trimming left V 2 bases short and J 4 bases short, with 14 bases between. The CDR3 totals 15 residues. DNA for the CDR3: TGCGCCAGCAGCCAATTCTCCGGGAGTGGCACTGAAGCTTTCTTT. Translating it yields CASSQFSGSGTEAFF.

The chain employs TRBV5-4 and TRBJ2-5; 9 nucleotides agree with TRBD2. The CDR3 is 13 residues long. V was clipped by 5 bases and J by 5 bases; unmatched bases: 4. Looked up from germline, CDR1 is SGHNT and CDR2 is YYREEE (reference sequence). The CDR3 DNA sequence: TGTGCCAGCAGAAGCGGGGGGAGGGAGACCCAGTACTTC. Its translation: CASRSGGRETQYF.

This sequence joins TRBV28 and TRBJ2-5; TRBD2 agrees at 10 bases. The CDR3 loop spans 13 amino acids. The germline CDR1 and CDR2 sequences are MDHEN and SYDVKM. After removal of 8 bases from V and 1 base from J, the junction contained 1 base not matched to a gene. The CDR3 bases are TGTGCCAGCTGGACTAGCGGCCAAGAGACCCAGTACTTC. Its translation: CASWTSGQETQYF.

The V gene is TRBV7-9, the J gene TRBJ1-3; D might be TRBD1 (5 bases). Trimming shortened V by 4 bases and J by 2 bases, and 15 bases separated the two germline ends. CDR3 length: 16 amino acids. Germline CDR1 reads SEHNR; CDR2 reads FQNEAQ (reference sequence). CDR3 sequence reads: CASSSDSRRAGNTIYF. Here the CDR3 DNA reads TGTGCCAGCAGCTCCGACAGTCGGAGGGCTGGAAACACCATATATTTT. Drawing the rest from reference TRBV7-9 and TRBJ1-3, the complete variable domain is DTGVSQNPRHKITKRGQNVTFRCDPISEHNRLYWYRQTLGQGPEFLTYFQNEAQLEKSRLLSDRFSAERPKGSFSTLEIQRTEQGDSAMYLCASSSDSRRAGNTIYFGEGSWLTVV.

The chain joins TRBV28 to TRBJ2-3, with 8 bases aligning to TRBD2. The germline gives CDR1 MDHEN, CDR2 SYDVKM. V shed 4 bases and J 4 bases; nucleotides not matched to a gene: 4. The CDR3 loop spans 14 amino acids. In DNA, the CDR3 is TGTGCCAGCAGTTCAGCGGGAGACGCAGATACGCAGTATTTT. Translated, it gives CASSSAGDADTQYF.

V usage is TRBV27 and J usage is TRBJ1-2; TRBD1 matches at 8 bases. Germline trimming cut 6 bases from V and 4 bases from J; bases unmatched to any gene: 7. The germline CDR1 and CDR2 sequences are MNHEY and SMNVEV (reference sequence). The CDR3 runs to 14 residues. The CDR3 spells CASRGTGRLYGYTF. In DNA form, the CDR3 reads TGTGCCAGCAGAGGGACAGGACGTCTCTATGGCTACACCTTC.

The chain joins TRBV5-4 to TRBJ2-5; D might be TRBD1 (6 bases). Germline-derived CDR1 and CDR2 are SGHNT and YYREEE (reference sequence). The CDR3 has 13 residues. V gave up 0 bases and J gave up 5 bases, with 8 bases separating them. The CDR3, as DNA: TGTGCCAGCAGCTTGGGGCAGGGGGAGACCCAGTACTTC. Residues: CASSLGQGETQYF.

The chain joins TRBV5-1 to TRBJ2-1; 12 bases map to TRBD2. The J segment lost 10 bases and the V segment lost 4 bases, leaving 9 bases of the junction unmatched. Looked up from germline, CDR1 is SGHRS and CDR2 is YFSETQ. This CDR3 is 15 amino acids long. Here the CDR3 reads CASSLGLAGNTEQFF. CDR3 DNA sequence: TGCGCCAGCAGCCTCGGACTAGCGGGAAATACCGAGCAGTTCTTC.